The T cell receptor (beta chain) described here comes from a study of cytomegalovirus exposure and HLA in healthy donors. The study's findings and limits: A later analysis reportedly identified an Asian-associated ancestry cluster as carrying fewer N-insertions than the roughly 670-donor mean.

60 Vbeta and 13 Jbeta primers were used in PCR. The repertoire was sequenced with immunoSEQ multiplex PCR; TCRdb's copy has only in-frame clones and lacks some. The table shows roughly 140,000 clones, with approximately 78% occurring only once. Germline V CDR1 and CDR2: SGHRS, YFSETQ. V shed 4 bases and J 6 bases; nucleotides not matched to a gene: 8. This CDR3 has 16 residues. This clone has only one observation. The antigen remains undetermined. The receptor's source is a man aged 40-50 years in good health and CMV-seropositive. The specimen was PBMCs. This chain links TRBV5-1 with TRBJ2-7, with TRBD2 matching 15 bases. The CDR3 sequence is CASSPGLAGGSGEQYF. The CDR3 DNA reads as TGCGCCAGCAGCCCCGGACTAGCGGGAGGGTCAGGCGAGCAGTACTTC.